A single sample gave rise to the 10 T cell receptor beta chains below, sequenced in a study of blood T cell repertoires in COVID-19. Profiled with immunoSEQ multiplex PCR; TCRdb holds only in-frame clones, not every one. Of approximately 240,000 clones in the sample, roughly 82% were seen once. Sample: peripheral blood. The source is a woman older than 75 with active or convalescent COVID-19.

The chain is built from TRBV6-5 and TRBJ1-1, with TRBD1 matching 10 bases. Germline V lookup: CDR1 MNHEY, CDR2 SVGAGI. V shed 5 bases, J shed 4 bases, and the junction held 4 bases outside the gene matches. This CDR3 spans 14 amino acids. CDR3 sequence (DNA): TGTGCCAGCAGTCTGACAGGGGGCGTCACTGAAGCTTTCTTT. This translates into CASSLTGGVTEAFF.

This rearrangement joins TRBV7-2 to TRBJ2-1, with 10 bases lining up with TRBD2. With V trimmed by 0 bases and J by 0 bases, 11 bases remained unmatched. The length of the CDR3 is 20 residues. The germline V gene has CDR1 SGHTA and CDR2 FQGNSA. The CDR3 sequence is CASSLAGWTSGAISYNEQFF. In DNA form, the CDR3 reads TGTGCCAGCAGCTTAGCGGGGTGGACTAGCGGAGCTATCTCCTACAATGAGCAGTTCTTC.

The genes are TRBV2 and TRBJ1-5, with 8 bases that match TRBD1. Germline V gene lookup returns CDR1 SNHLY and CDR2 FYNNEI. CDR3 length: 16 residues. The junction had 8 bases not matched to a gene; V was cut back by 3 bases and J by 4 bases. The DNA for the CDR3 is TGTGCCAGCAGTGATGGCCGGACAGGGCTTAATCAGCCCCAGCATTTT. Translating gives CASSDGRTGLNQPQHF. The complete variable domain, with remaining parts taken from reference TRBV2 and TRBJ1-5, reads EPEVTQTPSHQVTQMGQEVILRCVPISNHLYFYWYRQILGQKVEFLVSFYNNEISEKSEIFDDQFSVERPDGSNFTLKIRSTKLEDSAMYFCASSDGRTGLNQPQHFGDGTRLSIL.

This clone was recorded only once. This chain joins TRBV5-1 and TRBJ1-4; D remains unclear. The germline gives CDR1 SGHRS, CDR2 YFSETQ. CDR3 length: 14 amino acids. V gave up 4 bases and J gave up 2 bases, with 9 bases separating them. The CDR3 sequence is CASSVSSTNEKLFF. CDR3 nucleotides: TGCGCCAGCAGCGTGAGTTCGACTAATGAAAAACTGTTTTTT.

This CDR3 is CASSLLQGMVPLGYTF. As DNA, the CDR3 is TGTGCCAGTAGTCTACTACAGGGGATGGTTCCCTTGGGCTACACCTTC. The chain combines TRBV19 with TRBJ1-2; 7 nucleotides line up with TRBD1. The V and J ends lost 5 bases and 8 bases, in that order; junction bases with no gene match: 17. Germline values: CDR1 LNHDA, CDR2 SQIVND (reference sequence). CDR3 size: 16 residues. The variable domain in full, completed from reference TRBV19 and TRBJ1-2, reads DGGITQSPKYLFRKEGQNVTLSCEQNLNHDAMYWYRQDPGQGLRLIYYSQIVNDFQKGDIAEGYSVSREKKESFPLTVTSAQKNPTAFYLCASSLLQGMVPLGYTFGSGTRLTVV.

V usage is TRBV5-1 and J usage is TRBJ2-1, with D possibly TRBD1 on 6 matching bases. V lost 3 bases to trimming and J lost 4 bases, with 17 bases between them. CDR1 and CDR2 (germline): SGHRS, YFSETQ. This CDR3 has 16 residues. DNA for the CDR3: TGCGCCAGCAGCTCCTTGCCGGGACACCTGTACAATGAGCAGTTCTTC. This encodes CASSSLPGHLYNEQFF.

This clone has only one observation. The genes are TRBV10-3 and TRBJ2-1; the D gene is possibly TRBD2 (6 bases). In germline, CDR1 is ENHRY, CDR2 SYGVKD. Between the trimmed V and J ends, which lost 6 bases and 8 bases, there was a span of 14 bases. The CDR3 contains 13 residues. CDR3 coding DNA: TGTGCCATCAGGGGGGGTCCGCAAGATGAGCAGTTCTTC. Translating gives CAIRGGPQDEQFF.

The chain uses TRBV6-4 and TRBJ1-1; 8 positions match TRBD1. The V and J ends lost 5 bases and 1 base, in that order; junction bases with no gene match: 3. The CDR3 spans 14 residues. Germline V gene sequence: CDR1 MRHNA, CDR2 SNTAGT. DNA for the CDR3: TGTGCCAGCAGTATTGACAGGGGGAACACTGAAGCTTTCTTT. Encoded protein: CASSIDRGNTEAFF.

The chain carries TRBV7-9 and TRBJ1-4; 7 positions match TRBD1. The J segment lost 1 base and the V segment lost 5 bases, leaving 13 bases of the junction unmatched. Germline-derived CDR1 and CDR2 are SEHNR and FQNEAQ (reference sequence). This CDR3 spans 18 amino acids. The CDR3 region is CASSHRQGHHLTNEKLFF. In DNA form, the CDR3 reads TGTGCCAGCAGCCATCGACAGGGACATCACCTAACTAATGAAAAACTGTTTTTT.

About this clone itself: The sample contains more than one DNA sequence encoding this CDR3. This chain uses TRBV5-4 with TRBJ2-3, with TRBD2 matching 10 bases. This CDR3 has 16 amino acids. Germline CDR1 and CDR2: SGHNT and YYREEE (reference sequence). With V trimmed by 0 bases and J by 0 bases, 1 base remained unmatched. Written as DNA, the CDR3 is TGTGCCAGCAGCTTGGGACTAGCGGGTAGCACAGATACGCAGTATTTT. It specifies CASSLGLAGSTDTQYF.